The 17 T cell receptor beta chains reported below all come from one sample, sequenced in a study of T cell responses to AZD1222 COVID-19 vaccine. This table comes from immunoSEQ multiplex PCR, and its TCRdb copy is limited to in-frame clones, with some not included. The sample holds 130,000 to 150,000 clones, approximately 91% seen once. The material sequenced was peripheral blood, taken 28 days after the second dose of the MenACWY control vaccine. The receptors were gathered from an adult who received the MenACWY meningococcal vaccine as a control.

The rearrangement joins TRBV28 to TRBJ2-7, with 8 positions matching TRBD1. This CDR3 spans 15 amino acids. Looked up from germline, CDR1 is MDHEN and CDR2 is SYDVKM. V shed 5 bases, J shed 4 bases, and the junction held 10 bases outside the gene matches. The CDR3 sequence is CASSRWGQASYEQYF. The CDR3 nucleotides read TGTGCCAGCAGTCGATGGGGACAGGCCTCATACGAGCAGTACTTC.

This clone was detected only once. The rearrangement links TRBV6-6 to TRBJ2-7; the match to TRBD2 covers 7 bases. The CDR3 has 14 residues. The V and J ends lost 7 bases and 1 base, in that order; junction bases with no gene match: 7. Germline V CDR1 and CDR2: MNHNY, SVGAGI (reference sequence). CDR3 nucleotides: TGTGCCAGCACCGCGGGACTACCGTCCTACGAGCAGTACTTC. Residues: CASTAGLPSYEQYF.

The V gene is TRBV15, the J gene TRBJ2-5, with D possibly TRBD2 on 5 matching bases. This CDR3 spans 14 amino acids. V was pared by 0 bases and J by 2 bases, with 7 bases between. Germline CDR1 LNHNV, CDR2 YYDKDF (reference sequence). The CDR3 loop is CATSRDSGQETQYF. The CDR3 nucleotides read TGTGCCACCAGCAGAGATTCGGGGCAAGAGACCCAGTACTTC.

This chain connects TRBV12-3 or TRBV12-4 to TRBJ1-2, with D perhaps matching TRBD1 (5 bases). V was cut by 5 bases and J by 4 bases, with 11 bases left in between. CDR3 length equals 13 residues. The CDR3 protein is CASSPPDSYGYTF. The CDR3 region has the DNA TGTGCCAGCAGTCCCCCAGACAGCTATGGCTACACCTTC.

This CDR3 is CASSKGGGTRLDNEQFF. The CDR3 nucleotides read TGTGCCAGCAGCAAGGGTGGCGGGACTCGACTTGACAATGAGCAGTTCTTC. This chain connects TRBV11-2 to TRBJ2-1; D is perhaps TRBD2 (6 bases). The CDR3 spans 17 residues. Looked up from germline, CDR1 is SGHAT and CDR2 is FQNNGV. Trimming removed 5 bases from V and 5 bases from J, with 22 bases in between. Using reference TRBV11-2 and TRBJ2-1 for the parts outside the CDR3, the full variable domain is EAGVAQSPRYKIIEKRQSVAFWCNPISGHATLYWYQQILGQGPKLLIQFQNNGVVDDSQLPKDRFSAERLKGVDSTLKIQPAKLEDSAVYLCASSKGGGTRLDNEQFFGPGTRLTVL.

This clone was counted between two and nine times. Here the CDR3 reads CASSEGVTYYGYTF. The CDR3 nucleotides are TGTGCCAGCAGTGAAGGGGTGACGTACTATGGCTACACCTTC. The chain has TRBV6-1 and TRBJ1-2; D uncertain. Germline values: CDR1 MNHNS, CDR2 SASEGT. The CDR3 totals 14 residues. V lost 1 base to trimming and J lost 3 bases, with 9 bases between them.

A single count supports this clone. The V call is TRBV12-3 or TRBV12-4, the J call TRBJ1-1, with unresolved D. The ends were cut back, 3 bases at V and 8 bases at J, with 7 bases in the middle. This CDR3 has 11 residues. DNA of the CDR3: TGTGCCAGCAGTTTTGGTCAGGAAGCTTTCTTT. It is translated as CASSFGQEAFF.

This clone was seen a few times. The chain joins TRBV27 to TRBJ1-1, with D unresolved. Between the trimmed V and J ends, which lost 3 bases and 7 bases, there was a span of 12 bases. The CDR3 sequence is 13 residues long. Germline V gene sequence: CDR1 MNHEY, CDR2 SMNVEV (reference sequence). The DNA of the CDR3 is TGTGCCAGCAGTTTCTTGACCCAAAATGAAGCTTTCTTT. This gives the protein CASSFLTQNEAFF.

The genes are TRBV19 and TRBJ2-7, with 8 bases aligning to TRBD2. With 6 bases clipped from V and 5 bases from J, the junction kept 9 bases outside the gene matches. Germline V gene data show CDR1 as LNHDA and CDR2 as SQIVND (reference sequence). The CDR3 totals 14 residues. The CDR3 sequence: CASRSAGTRDEQYF. The CDR3 DNA reads TGTGCCAGTAGATCGGCCGGGACTAGAGACGAGCAGTACTTC.

The rearrangement links TRBV7-9 to TRBJ1-2, with D possibly TRBD1 on 5 matching bases. The ends were cut back, 5 bases at V and 6 bases at J, with 16 bases in the middle. Germline V gene data show CDR1 as SEHNR and CDR2 as FQNEAQ (reference sequence). This CDR3 contains 14 residues. The CDR3 spells CASSPYGRDDGYTF. In DNA form, the CDR3 reads TGTGCCAGCAGCCCCTACGGCAGGGACGATGGCTACACCTTC.

The V call is TRBV30, the J call TRBJ1-6, with D possibly matching TRBD1 (5 bases). In germline, CDR1 is GTSNPN, CDR2 SVGIG (reference sequence). V lost 6 bases and J lost 5, with 11 bases in between. The CDR3 is made up of 13 amino acids. Written as DNA, the CDR3 is TGTGCCTGCACCCAGGGTAATAATTCACCCCTCCACTTT. Translation gives CACTQGNNSPLHF.

This sequence joins TRBV7-2 and TRBJ1-2, with D unresolved. CDR3 length: 15 amino acids. From germline, CDR1 is SGHTA and CDR2 FQGNSA. The V end lost 5 bases, the J end lost 6 bases, and 19 bases lay between the germline ends. CDR3 coding DNA: TGTGCCAGCAGCACCCGCGGGAGTTACTCGAATGGCTACACCTTC. This encodes CASSTRGSYSNGYTF. The variable domain in full, with the rest retrieved from reference TRBV7-2 and TRBJ1-2, is GAGVSQSPSNKVTEKGKDVELRCDPISGHTALYWYRQSLGQGLEFLIYFQGNSAPDKSGLPSDRFSAERTGGSVSTLTIQRTQQEDSAVYLCASSTRGSYSNGYTFGSGTRLTVV.

The V call is TRBV2, the J call TRBJ1-2; D not resolved. The CDR3 spans 13 residues. The germline gives CDR1 SNHLY, CDR2 FYNNEI. Trimming stripped 8 bases from V and 5 bases from J, with 15 bases between. In nucleotides, the CDR3 is TGTGCCAGCTCTGACCAGTTTCGGTATGGCTACACCTTC. Translated: CASSDQFRYGYTF.

The chain has TRBV7-6 and TRBJ2-3; perhaps TRBD1 as D (5 bases). The ends were cut back, 2 bases at V and 0 bases at J, with 12 bases in the middle. Germline CDR1 is SGHVS and CDR2 is FNYEAQ. This CDR3 is 16 amino acids long. CDR3 loop: CASSLLGAGSTDTQYF. DNA for the CDR3: TGTGCCAGCAGCTTATTAGGGGCAGGGAGCACAGATACGCAGTATTTT.

The V and J genes are TRBV6-5 and TRBJ2-3; D gene unclear. Germline V gene sequence: CDR1 MNHEY, CDR2 SVGAGI. The CDR3 is 14 amino acids. The V end lost 0 bases, the J end lost 6 bases, and 10 bases lay between the germline ends. DNA for the CDR3: TGTGCCAGCAGTTACTCGATGGCACGGGATACGCAGTATTTT. Its protein is CASSYSMARDTQYF.

The rearrangement uses TRBV20-1 and TRBJ2-3; 7 positions agree with TRBD2. This CDR3 is built from 11 residues. Germline lookup yields CDR1 DFQATT and CDR2 SNEGSKA (reference sequence). The V and J ends lost 5 bases and 11 bases, in that order; junction bases with no gene match: 7. CDR3 coding DNA: TGCAGTGCTGACCGGGAGGTCGAGCAGTATTTT. As protein: CSADREVEQYF.

This chain uses TRBV5-1 with TRBJ1-2; TRBD1 agrees at 8 bases. Trimming at V came to 0 bases and at J to 1 base, leaving 5 bases not matched to a gene. This CDR3 region has 16 residues. CDR1 SGHRS and CDR2 YFSETQ come from the germline V gene. The CDR3 is CASSLGQGKGNYGYTF. The DNA of the CDR3 is TGCGCCAGCAGCTTGGGACAGGGGAAGGGTAACTATGGCTACACCTTC. Looking up the rest from reference TRBV5-1 and TRBJ1-2 gives the full variable domain: KAGVTQTPRYLIKTRGQQVTLSCSPISGHRSVSWYQQTPGQGLQFLFEYFSETQRNKGNFPGRFSGRQFSNSRSEMNVSTLELGDSALYLCASSLGQGKGNYGYTFGSGTRLTVV.